The 13 T cell receptor beta chains in this list originate from one sample, sequenced in a study of tumor-infiltrating lymphocytes in primary liver carcinoma. The source of the blood RNA was unsorted whole blood, and germline DNA was extracted as well. Researchers generated TCR beta cDNA from about 450 ng of total RNA, relying on a constant-region primer. A slightly modified ARM-PCR protocol with three nested multiplex PCR rounds produced these TCR beta libraries. The study ran its first two PCR rounds for approximately 11 cycles each, using TRBV1-TRBV30 forward primers and a C-beta reverse primer. TCRdb re-analysed the multiplex PCR reads in MiXCR, keeping a single row per CDR3 protein. The table records approximately 340,000 distinct CDR3 sequences, 65% of them present only once. Sequenced sample: peripheral blood. The source is a man aged 40-55 years with primary liver carcinoma and hepatitis B virus infection.

As regards this clonotype: One end of the junction varies from germline; a read error may be responsible. The V gene is TRBV4-2, the J gene TRBJ2-3; no definite D call. In germline, CDR1 is LGHNA, CDR2 YNFKEQ. The CDR3 extends over 13 amino acids. The CDR3 here is CASSQQLEGTQYF. The CDR3 coding sequence is TGTGCCAGTAGCCAGCAGCTCGAAGGTACGCAGTATTTT.

This clonotype was counted only a few times. The chain uses TRBV7-9 and TRBJ2-3; no clear D. This CDR3 has 14 amino acids. V lost 5 bases and J 2 bases, leaving 11 bases between the germline ends. CDR1 SEHNR and CDR2 FQNEAQ come from the germline V gene (reference sequence). In DNA form, the CDR3 reads TGTGCCAGCAGCCCGTATGAAGACACAGATACGCAGTATTTT. Translated, it gives CASSPYEDTDTQYF.

The V call is TRBV5-4, the J call TRBJ1-2, with D unclear. The CDR3 has 12 residues. CDR1 is SGHNT and CDR2 is YYREEE in the germline V gene (reference sequence). Trimming shortened V by 0 bases and J by 2 bases, and 2 bases separated the two germline ends. The CDR3 protein is CASSLDNYGYTF. The CDR3 DNA reads as TGTGCCAGCAGCTTGGACAACTATGGCTACACCTTC. The complete variable domain, with remaining parts taken from reference TRBV5-4 and TRBJ1-2, reads ETGVTQSPTHLIKTRGQQVTLRCSSQSGHNTVSWYQQALGQGPQFIFQYYREEENGRGNFPPRFSGLQFPNYSSELNVNALELDDSALYLCASSLDNYGYTFGSGTRLTVV.

V is TRBV7-2 and J is TRBJ2-5; D remains ambiguous. The CDR3 totals 12 residues. Germline CDR1 SGHTA, CDR2 FQGNSA. V shed 4 bases and J shed 5 bases, with 8 bases lying between them. In DNA form, the CDR3 reads TGTGCCAGCAGCTCCGCCCGGGAGACCCAGTACTTC. It encodes CASSSARETQYF.

This clonotype was seen at least ten times. The chain employs TRBV11-2 and TRBJ2-7; the D gene is possibly TRBD1 (6 bases). V gave up 3 bases and J gave up 3 bases, with 15 bases separating them. CDR3 length equals 15 residues. Per germline, CDR1 SGHAT and CDR2 FQNNGV. CDR3 residues: CASSFSDRSLYEQYF. CDR3 bases: TGTGCCAGCAGCTTCTCCGACAGGTCGCTCTACGAGCAGTACTTC.

As to this clonotype: As the CDR3 is not closed by the conserved phenylalanine or tryptophan, this likely results from a read error. No DNA is shown, since the ends of the CDR3 on it are uncertain; the CDR3 is the one TCRdb lists. The rearrangement joins TRBV12-3 or TRBV12-4 to TRBJ1-5. The CDR3 region is 15 residues in length, termini included. CDR3: CVNSFRGIGNQPQHS.

The gene calls are TRBV12-3 or TRBV12-4 and TRBJ2-5; 10 nucleotides align to TRBD2. CDR3 length: 22 amino acids. V shed 4 bases, J shed 4 bases, and the junction held 27 bases outside the gene matches. CDR3 DNA: TGTGCCAGCAGTTATAGTCAGGGGACAGCATTTCTAGCGGGAGACGTAATAGAGACCCAGTACTTC. This translates into CASSYSQGTAFLAGDVIETQYF.

Details on this clonotype: With a much larger clone just one base away, this may be a read error. The chain carries TRBV6-5 and TRBJ2-3; possible D gene TRBD1, 5 bases. CDR1 and CDR2 (germline): MNHEY, SVGAGI. The CDR3 runs to 16 residues. CDR3 protein: CASNQNQGSSIDTQYF. The CDR3 DNA reads as TGTGCCAGCAACCAAAACCAGGGAAGTAGCATAGATACGCAGTATTTT.

This clonotype was detected many times. The V call is TRBV6-2 or TRBV6-3, the J call TRBJ1-6; the D gene is possibly TRBD1 (5 bases). The V end lost 2 bases, the J end lost 0 bases, and 8 bases lay between the germline ends. Germline CDR1 is MNHEY and CDR2 is SVGEGT. The length of the CDR3 is 16 residues. CDR3 coding DNA: TGTGCCAGCAGTTACAGACAGCGCTCCTATAATTCACCCCTCCACTTT. Translating gives CASSYRQRSYNSPLHF.

The V call is TRBV6-5, the J call TRBJ2-1; 10 nucleotides agree with TRBD2. Germline CDR1 is MNHEY and CDR2 is SVGAGI. CDR3 length: 15 residues. V lost 9 bases, J lost 8 bases, and 13 bases stayed unmatched. CDR3 sequence (DNA): TGTGCCAGAAGTGTTACTAGCGGGAATGGGGATGAGCAGTTCTTC. This sequence encodes CARSVTSGNGDEQFF.

The V and J genes are TRBV5-6 and TRBJ2-5; D not resolved. Germline V gene lookup returns CDR1 SGHDT and CDR2 YYEEEE. The V gene lost 3 bases and the J gene lost 5 bases, with 11 bases spanning the gap. The CDR3 is 13 residues long. The CDR3 coding sequence is TGTGCCAGCAGCTCGTTAGGTCTGGAGACCCAGTACTTC. Its protein is CASSSLGLETQYF.

This clonotype was seen many times. The rearrangement uses TRBV10-2 and TRBJ2-2, with 8 positions matching TRBD1. CDR3 length equals 16 residues. CDR1 WSHSY and CDR2 SAAADI come from the germline V gene. With 0 bases clipped from V and 2 bases from J, the junction kept 2 bases outside the gene matches. The CDR3 bases are TGCGCCAGCAGTGAGTCGACAGGGGATAACACCGGGGAGCTGTTTTTT. This codes for CASSESTGDNTGELFF.

The gene calls are TRBV30 and TRBJ1-6, with no clear D. Germline-derived CDR1 and CDR2 are GTSNPN and SVGIG (reference sequence). Trimming stripped 0 bases from V and 11 bases from J, with 20 bases between. This CDR3 contains 16 residues. The CDR3 loop is CAWSVLVGDGGPPLHF. The CDR3 coding sequence is TGTGCCTGGAGTGTACTTGTCGGAGACGGAGGTCCACCCCTCCACTTT.